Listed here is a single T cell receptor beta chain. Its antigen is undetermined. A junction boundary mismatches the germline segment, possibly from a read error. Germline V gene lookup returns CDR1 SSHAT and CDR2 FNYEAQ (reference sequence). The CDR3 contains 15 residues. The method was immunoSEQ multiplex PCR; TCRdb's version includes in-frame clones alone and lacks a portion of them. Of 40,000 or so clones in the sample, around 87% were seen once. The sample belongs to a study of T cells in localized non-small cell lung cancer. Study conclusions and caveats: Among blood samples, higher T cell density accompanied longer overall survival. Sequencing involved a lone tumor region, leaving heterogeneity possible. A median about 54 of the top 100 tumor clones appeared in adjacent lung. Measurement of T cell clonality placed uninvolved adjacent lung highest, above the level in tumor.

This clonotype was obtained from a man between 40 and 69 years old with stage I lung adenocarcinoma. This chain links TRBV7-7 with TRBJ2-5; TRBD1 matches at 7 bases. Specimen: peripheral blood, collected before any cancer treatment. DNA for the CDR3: TGTGCTAGCAGCGGCGACAGGGTAGGGGGCGAGACCCAGTACTTC. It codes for CASSGDRVGGETQYF. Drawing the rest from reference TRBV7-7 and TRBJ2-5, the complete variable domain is GAGVSQSPRYKVTKRGQDVTLRCDPISSHATLYWYQQALGQGPEFLTYFNYEAQPDKSGLPSDRFSAERPEGSISTLTIQRTEQRDSAMYRCASSGDRVGGETQYFGPGTRLLVL.